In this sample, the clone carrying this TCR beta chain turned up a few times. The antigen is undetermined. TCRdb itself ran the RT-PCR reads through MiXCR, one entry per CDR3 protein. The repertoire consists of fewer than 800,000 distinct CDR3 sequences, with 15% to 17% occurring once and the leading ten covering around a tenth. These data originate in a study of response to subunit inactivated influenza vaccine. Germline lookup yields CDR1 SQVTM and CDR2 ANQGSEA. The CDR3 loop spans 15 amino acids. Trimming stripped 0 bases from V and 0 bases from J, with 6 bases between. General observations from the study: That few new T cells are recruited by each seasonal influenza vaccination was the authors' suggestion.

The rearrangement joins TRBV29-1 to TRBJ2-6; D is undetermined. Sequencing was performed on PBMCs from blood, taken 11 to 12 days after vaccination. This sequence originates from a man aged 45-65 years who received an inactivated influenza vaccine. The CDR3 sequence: CSVEDPSSGANVLTF. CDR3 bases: TGCAGCGTTGAAGACCCTAGCTCTGGGGCCAACGTCCTGACTTTC.